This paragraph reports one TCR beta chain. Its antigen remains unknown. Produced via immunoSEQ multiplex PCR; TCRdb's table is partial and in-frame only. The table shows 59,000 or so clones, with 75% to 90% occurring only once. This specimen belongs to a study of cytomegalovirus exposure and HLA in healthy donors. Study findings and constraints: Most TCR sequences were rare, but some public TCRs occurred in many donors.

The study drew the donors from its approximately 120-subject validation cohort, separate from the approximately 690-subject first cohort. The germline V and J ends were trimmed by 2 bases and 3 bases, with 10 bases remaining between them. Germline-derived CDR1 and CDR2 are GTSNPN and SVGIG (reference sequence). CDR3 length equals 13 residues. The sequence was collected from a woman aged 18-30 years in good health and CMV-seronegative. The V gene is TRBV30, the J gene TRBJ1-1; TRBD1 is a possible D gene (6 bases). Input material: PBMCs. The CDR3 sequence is CAWSKNRDTEAFF. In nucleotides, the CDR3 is TGTGCCTGGAGTAAAAACAGGGACACTGAAGCTTTCTTT.